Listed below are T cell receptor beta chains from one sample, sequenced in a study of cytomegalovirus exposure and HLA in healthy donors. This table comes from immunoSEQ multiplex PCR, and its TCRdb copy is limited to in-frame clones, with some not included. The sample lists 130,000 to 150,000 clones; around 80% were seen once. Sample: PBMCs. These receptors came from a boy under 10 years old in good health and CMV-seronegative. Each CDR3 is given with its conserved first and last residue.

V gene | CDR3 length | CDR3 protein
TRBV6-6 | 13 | CASRRGRDTEAFF
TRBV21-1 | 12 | CARTGHSCGYTF
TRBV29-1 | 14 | CSVISGANTGELFF
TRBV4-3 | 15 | CASSQGTGGLETQYF
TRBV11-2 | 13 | CASSFGQGYEQFF
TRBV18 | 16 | CASSELAGAVYNEQFF
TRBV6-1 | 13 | CAIASQPYNEQFF
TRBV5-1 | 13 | CASRRDSNQPQHF
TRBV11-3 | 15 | CASSLRTGGNEKLFF
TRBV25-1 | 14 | CASSEKSSNQPQHF
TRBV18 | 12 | CATRDRVYEQYF
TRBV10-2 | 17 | CASSENRFRPPTYGYTF
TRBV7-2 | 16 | CASSSSPGDAQETQYF
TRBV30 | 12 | CAWSAGIYGYTF
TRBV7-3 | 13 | CASSLMTGGEQYF
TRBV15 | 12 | CATSRDIYEQYF
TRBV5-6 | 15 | CASSLAPHSTGELFF
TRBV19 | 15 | CASSNPGQENYEQYF
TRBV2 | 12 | CATRDSNSPLHF
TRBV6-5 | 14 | CASRENYSNQPQHF
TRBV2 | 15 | CASSVVTSAYNEQFF
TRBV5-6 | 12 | CASSLQGDEQFF
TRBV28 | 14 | CAASSGSGANVLTF
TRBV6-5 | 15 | CASSYSPGLNTEAFF
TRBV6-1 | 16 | CASSGWTSGHQDTQYF
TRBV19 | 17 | CASSVTRQLPYQETQYF
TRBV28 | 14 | CASSPPDRVAEAFF
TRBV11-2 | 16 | CASSLVTGRSNQPQHF
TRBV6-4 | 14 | CASSESPTNTEAFF